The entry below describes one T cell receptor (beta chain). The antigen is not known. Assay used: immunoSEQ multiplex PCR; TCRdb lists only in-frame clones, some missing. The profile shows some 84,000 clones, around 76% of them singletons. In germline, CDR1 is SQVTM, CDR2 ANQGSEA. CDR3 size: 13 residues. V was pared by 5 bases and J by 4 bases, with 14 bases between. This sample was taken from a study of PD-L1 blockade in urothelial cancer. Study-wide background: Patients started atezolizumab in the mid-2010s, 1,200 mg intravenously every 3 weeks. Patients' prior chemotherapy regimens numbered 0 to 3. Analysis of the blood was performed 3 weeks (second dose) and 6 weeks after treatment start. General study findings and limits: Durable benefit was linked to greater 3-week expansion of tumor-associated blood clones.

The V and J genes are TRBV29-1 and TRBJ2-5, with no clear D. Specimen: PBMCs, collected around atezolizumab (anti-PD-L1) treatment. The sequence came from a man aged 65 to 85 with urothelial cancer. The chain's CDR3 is CSVYLSAGETQYF. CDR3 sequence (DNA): TGCAGCGTTTATCTGTCGGCAGGAGAGACCCAGTACTTC.